This T cell receptor beta chain was sequenced in a study of blood T cell repertoires in COVID-19. Losses at the gene ends were 1 base for V and 5 bases for J; bases not matched to a gene: 14. The CDR3 spans 19 residues. In germline, CDR1 is LNHDA, CDR2 SQIVND (reference sequence). The protocol was immunoSEQ multiplex PCR, while the TCRdb copy is restricted to in-frame clones and leaves out a portion. There are roughly 36,000 clones in the sample; around 96% occur only once, and more than 3.5% lies in the top ten. V usage is TRBV19 and J usage is TRBJ2-5; 12 bases line up with TRBD2. The sample was peripheral blood. The source of this sequence is a human donor with active COVID-19. The donor label of this sample is uncertain. The CDR3 spells CASSIGLAGALAAVETQYF. The CDR3 nucleotides read TGTGCCAGTAGTATAGGACTAGCGGGAGCTCTAGCGGCTGTGGAGACCCAGTACTTC.